These T cell receptor beta chains were read from a single sample in a study of blood T cell repertoires in COVID-19. Sequencing used immunoSEQ multiplex PCR; TCRdb keeps in-frame clones, though not all of them. The profile shows hundreds of thousands of clones, 75% to 90% of them singletons. Sequencing used peripheral blood. The receptors stem from a woman aged 30 to 39 with acute or convalescent COVID-19. CDR3s include the opening cysteine and the closing phenylalanine or tryptophan. D genes are given only for firm matches. The size field is filled for only some rows; it gives once, few, many or a size class.

j_call	v_call	clone_size	d_call	cdr3_aa	cdr3_nt
TRBJ1-2	TRBV23-1	.	.	CASSQSKVFSGVNGYTF	TGCGCCAGCAGTCAATCGAAGGTCTTCTCCGGGGTTAATGGCTACACCTTC
TRBJ2-3	TRBV3-1/TRBV3-2	.	TRBD2	CASSQDPPLAGSDTQYF	TGTGCCAGCAGCCAAGATCCCCCACTAGCGGGGTCTGATACGCAGTATTTT
TRBJ2-2	TRBV4-1	.	TRBD2	CASSPGLAANTGELFF	TGCGCCAGCAGCCCGGGACTAGCGGCGAACACCGGGGAGCTGTTTTTT
TRBJ2-3	TRBV7-9	.	.	CASSLGQFTDTQYF	TGTGCCAGCAGCTTAGGGCAGTTCACAGATACGCAGTATTTT
TRBJ1-5	TRBV2	.	.	CASSERSLGNQPQHF	TGTGCCAGCAGTGAACGGAGCCTGGGCAATCAGCCCCAGCATTTT
TRBJ2-7	TRBV6-5	.	.	CATSRRSTYEQYF	TGTGCCACCTCGCGGCGATCGACCTACGAGCAGTACTTC
TRBJ2-7	TRBV5-1	.	TRBD1	CASSRLDRGSYEQYF	TGCGCCAGCAGCCGGTTGGACAGGGGCTCCTACGAGCAGTACTTC
TRBJ2-5	TRBV9	once	TRBD1	CASSVTGGIETQYF	TGTGCCAGCAGCGTTACAGGGGGGATCGAGACCCAGTACTTC
TRBJ2-1	TRBV7-9	.	.	CASSLRQVNEQFF	TGTGCCAGCAGCTTACGGCAGGTCAATGAGCAGTTCTTC
TRBJ2-5	TRBV5-4	once	TRBD2	CASSNAGEPSETQYF	TGTGCCAGCAGTAACGCGGGGGAACCGTCGGAGACCCAGTACTTC
TRBJ2-1	TRBV18	.	TRBD2	CASSMTSSNEQFF	TGTGCCAGCTCAATGACTAGCTCCAATGAGCAGTTCTTC
TRBJ2-1	TRBV5-1	.	TRBD2	CASSFGLAGGDEQFF	TGCGCCAGCAGCTTCGGACTAGCGGGGGGTGATGAGCAGTTCTTC
TRBJ2-1	TRBV6-6	.	.	CASSYEGYNEQFF	TGTGCCAGCAGTTACGAGGGTTACAATGAGCAGTTCTTC
TRBJ2-7	TRBV10-1	.	.	CASIQHRVEQYF	TGCGCCAGCATCCAACACAGGGTCGAGCAGTACTTC
TRBJ1-2	TRBV5-4	once	.	CASSPMEGREANYGYTF	TGTGCCAGCAGCCCCATGGAAGGGCGGGAAGCTAACTATGGCTACACCTTC
TRBJ1-2	TRBV4-2	.	TRBD1	CASHAGTGISGYTF	TGTGCCAGTCACGCCGGGACAGGGATTAGTGGCTACACCTTC
TRBJ1-4	TRBV7-9	.	TRBD1	CASSPMSGGSEKLFF	TGTGCCAGCAGCCCCATGTCAGGGGGGAGTGAAAAACTGTTTTTT
TRBJ1-2	TRBV30	.	.	CAWSETTGLGYTF	TGTGCCTGGAGCGAAACTACAGGTTTGGGCTACACCTTC
TRBJ1-5	TRBV7-9	few	.	CASSPGSGQPQHF	TGTGCCAGCAGCCCCGGCAGCGGGCAGCCCCAGCATTTT
TRBJ2-7	TRBV6-5	.	.	CASSTTAGQTYEQYF	TGTGCCAGCAGTACGACTGCGGGACAGACCTACGAGCAGTACTTC
TRBJ1-6	TRBV18	once	TRBD1	CASSPRQGWESPLHF	TGTGCCAGCTCACCAAGACAGGGGTGGGAATCACCCCTCCACTTT
TRBJ2-5	TRBV11-2	.	.	CASSLVGLQETQYF	TGTGCCAGCAGCTTAGTCGGACTCCAAGAGACCCAGTACTTC
TRBJ1-1	TRBV18	.	.	CASSPPQGLKAFF	TGTGCCAGCTCACCACCGCAGGGTTTGAAGGCTTTCTTT
TRBJ2-5	TRBV10-3	.	TRBD2	CATSKGAGGPQETQYF	TGTGCCACCAGCAAGGGAGCGGGGGGGCCACAAGAGACCCAGTACTTC
TRBJ2-1	TRBV12-5	.	TRBD2	CASGFLAGGINEQFF	TGTGCTAGTGGTTTTTTAGCGGGGGGAATCAATGAGCAGTTCTTC
TRBJ2-7	TRBV7-9	.	.	CASSSTTTSYEQYF	TGTGCCAGCAGCTCAACGACTACTTCCTACGAGCAGTACTTC
TRBJ1-4	TRBV7-9	.	TRBD1	CASSKGTGNEKLFF	TGTGCCAGCAGCAAAGGGACAGGGAATGAAAAACTGTTTTTT
TRBJ1-1	TRBV7-3	.	TRBD1	CASYRGGNTEAFF	TGTGCCAGCTACAGGGGCGGGAACACTGAAGCTTTCTTT
TRBJ2-5	TRBV2	.	TRBD2	CASRRTLAGERETQYF	TGTGCCAGCAGGAGGACTCTAGCGGGGGAACGGGAGACCCAGTACTTC
TRBJ1-4	TRBV5-1	.	TRBD1	CASSFTGATNEKLFF	TGCGCCAGCAGCTTCACAGGGGCAACTAATGAAAAACTGTTTTTT
TRBJ2-1	TRBV19	.	TRBD2	CASSILAGSNEQFF	TGTGCCAGTAGTATACTAGCGGGGTCGAATGAGCAGTTCTTC
TRBJ2-6	TRBV6-6	.	TRBD2	CASSYGRGTSTVLTF	TGTGCCAGCAGTTACGGTAGGGGGACTAGTACCGTCCTGACTTTC
TRBJ2-7	TRBV13	.	.	CASSFSLLRSLPYEQYF	TGTGCCAGCAGCTTCAGTCTTCTCAGATCGCTCCCCTACGAGCAGTACTTC
TRBJ2-7	TRBV29-1	few	TRBD1	CSGTGQAYEQYF	TGCAGCGGGACGGGACAGGCCTACGAGCAGTACTTC
TRBJ2-1	TRBV29-1	.	.	CSVVFQIYNEQFF	TGCAGCGTTGTCTTCCAGATTTACAATGAGCAGTTCTTC
TRBJ2-5	TRBV7-8	.	TRBD2	CASSSGLAGGFQETQYF	TGTGCCAGCAGCTCGGGACTAGCGGGGGGTTTCCAAGAGACCCAGTACTTC
TRBJ1-1	TRBV2	few	.	CASSMAAEAFF	TGTGCCAGCAGTATGGCAGCTGAAGCTTTCTTT
TRBJ1-1	TRBV6-5	.	.	CASRGVRNTEAFF	TGTGCCAGCAGGGGAGTACGGAACACTGAAGCTTTCTTT
TRBJ2-3	TRBV11-2	.	.	CASSLDRDTQYF	TGTGCCAGCAGCTTAGACCGAGATACGCAGTATTTT
TRBJ2-6	TRBV19	.	.	CASSAYRDKKGAGANVLTF	TGTGCCAGTAGTGCCTACCGGGACAAAAAAGGTGCTGGGGCCAACGTCCTGACTTTC
TRBJ2-2	TRBV7-2	.	TRBD1	CASSLQGAENTGELFF	TGTGCCAGCAGCCTCCAGGGGGCGGAAAACACCGGGGAGCTGTTTTTT
TRBJ2-5	TRBV27	.	TRBD2	CASRPLLAGGLKETQYF	TGTGCCAGCAGACCCTTGCTAGCGGGGGGATTAAAAGAGACCCAGTACTTC
TRBJ1-6	TRBV19	.	TRBD1	CASSIAPGTGLRPLHF	TGTGCCAGTAGTATAGCTCCCGGGACAGGTCTGCGGCCCCTCCACTTT
TRBJ2-7	TRBV28	.	.	CGSRSSYEQYF	TGCGGAAGTAGGAGCTCCTACGAGCAGTACTTC